This TCR beta chain was documented in a study of identical twins. Overall study results and limits: Clonotypes of the beta chain that were abundant in cord blood carried fewer insertions (memory repertoires showed none).

This clonotype was recorded a few times. As yet, its antigen is unknown. The CDR3 totals 19 residues. Per germline, CDR1 SQVTM and CDR2 ANQGSEA. V was pared by 3 bases and J by 2 bases, with 26 bases between. TCRdb re-analysed the 5' RACE reads in MiXCR, keeping a single row per CDR3 protein. This sample carries about 240,000 distinct CDR3 sequences, over 9.5% of them seen once, and the ten largest clones take approximately 11%. The sequence came from a man aged 45-60 years in good health. The sample taken for sequencing was memory T cells sorted from blood. The chain has TRBV29-1 and TRBJ2-1, with a tentative D call TRBD1 (9 bases). CDR3 loop: CSVEKRGTGRMGPYNEQFF. The CDR3 region has the DNA TGCAGCGTTGAGAAGCGGGGGACAGGGCGTATGGGTCCCTACAATGAGCAGTTCTTC.